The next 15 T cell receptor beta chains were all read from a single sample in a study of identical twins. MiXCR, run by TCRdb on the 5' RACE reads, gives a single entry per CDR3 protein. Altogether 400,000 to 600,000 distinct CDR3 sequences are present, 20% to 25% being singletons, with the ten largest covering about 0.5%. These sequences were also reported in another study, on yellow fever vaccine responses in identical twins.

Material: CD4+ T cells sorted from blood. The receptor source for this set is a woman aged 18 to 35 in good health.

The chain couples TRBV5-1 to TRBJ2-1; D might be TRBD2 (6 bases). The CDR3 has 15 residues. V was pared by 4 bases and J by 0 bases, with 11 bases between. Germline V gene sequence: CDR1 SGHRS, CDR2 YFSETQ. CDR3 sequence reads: CASSGAGSSYNEQFF. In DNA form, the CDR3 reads TGCGCCAGCAGCGGAGCGGGCAGCTCCTACAATGAGCAGTTCTTC.

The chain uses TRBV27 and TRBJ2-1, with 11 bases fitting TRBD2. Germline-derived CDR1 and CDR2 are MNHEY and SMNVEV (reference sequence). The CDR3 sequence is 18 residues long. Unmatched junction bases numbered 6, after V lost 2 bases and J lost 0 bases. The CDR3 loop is CASSLRTSGFPSYNEQFF. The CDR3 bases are TGTGCCAGCAGTTTAAGGACTAGCGGGTTTCCCTCCTACAATGAGCAGTTCTTC.

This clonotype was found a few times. This CDR3 reads CASSLTVGTHHYGYTF. As DNA, the CDR3 is TGTGCCAGCAGCTTAACAGTGGGCACACACCACTATGGCTACACCTTC. The chain links TRBV7-9 to TRBJ1-2; D gene uncertain. The CDR3 loop spans 16 amino acids. V dropped 2 bases and J dropped 3 bases, with 16 bases sitting between them. The germline CDR1 and CDR2 sequences are SEHNR and FQNEAQ (reference sequence).

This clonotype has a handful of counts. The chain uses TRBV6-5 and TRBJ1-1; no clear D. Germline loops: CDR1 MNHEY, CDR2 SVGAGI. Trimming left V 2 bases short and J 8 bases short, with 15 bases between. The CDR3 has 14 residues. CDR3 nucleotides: TGTGCCAGCAGTTACAGCGGCGTCAGAGAAGAAGCTTTCTTT. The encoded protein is CASSYSGVREEAFF.

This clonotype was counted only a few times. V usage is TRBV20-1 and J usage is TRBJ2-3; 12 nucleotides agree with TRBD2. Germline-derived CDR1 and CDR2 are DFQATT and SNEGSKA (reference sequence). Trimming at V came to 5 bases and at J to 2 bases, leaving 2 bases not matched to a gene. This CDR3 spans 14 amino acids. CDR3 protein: CSARTSGVTDTQYF. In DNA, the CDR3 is TGCAGTGCTCGGACTAGCGGGGTCACAGATACGCAGTATTTT.

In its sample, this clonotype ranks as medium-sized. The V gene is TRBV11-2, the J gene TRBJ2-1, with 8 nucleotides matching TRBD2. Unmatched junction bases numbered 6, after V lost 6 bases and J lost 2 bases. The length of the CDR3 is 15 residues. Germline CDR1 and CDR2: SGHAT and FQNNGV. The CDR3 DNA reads TGTGCCAGCAGTCTTCTAGCGGGCACCTACAATGAGCAGTTCTTC. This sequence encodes CASSLLAGTYNEQFF. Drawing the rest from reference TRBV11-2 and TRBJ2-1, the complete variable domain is EAGVAQSPRYKIIEKRQSVAFWCNPISGHATLYWYQQILGQGPKLLIQFQNNGVVDDSQLPKDRFSAERLKGVDSTLKIQPAKLEDSAVYLCASSLLAGTYNEQFFGPGTRLTVL.

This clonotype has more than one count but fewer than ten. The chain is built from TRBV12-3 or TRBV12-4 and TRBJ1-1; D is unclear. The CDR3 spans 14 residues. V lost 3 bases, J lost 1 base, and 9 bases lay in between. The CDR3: CASSFVGGNTEAFF. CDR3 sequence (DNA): TGTGCCAGCAGTTTCGTGGGCGGGAACACTGAAGCTTTCTTT.

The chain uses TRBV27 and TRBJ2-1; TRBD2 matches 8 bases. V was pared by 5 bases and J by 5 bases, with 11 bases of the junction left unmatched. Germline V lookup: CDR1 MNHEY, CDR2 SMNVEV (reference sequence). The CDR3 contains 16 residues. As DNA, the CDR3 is TGTGCCAGCAGTCCCCTCGGGACTAGAGTGCACAATGAGCAGTTCTTC. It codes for CASSPLGTRVHNEQFF.

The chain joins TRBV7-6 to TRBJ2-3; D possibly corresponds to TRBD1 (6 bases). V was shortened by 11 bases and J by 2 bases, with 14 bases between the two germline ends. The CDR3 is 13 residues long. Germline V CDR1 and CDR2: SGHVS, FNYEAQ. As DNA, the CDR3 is TGTGCCGCCGGGTCAGGGGACACAGATACGCAGTATTTT. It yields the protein CAAGSGDTDTQYF.

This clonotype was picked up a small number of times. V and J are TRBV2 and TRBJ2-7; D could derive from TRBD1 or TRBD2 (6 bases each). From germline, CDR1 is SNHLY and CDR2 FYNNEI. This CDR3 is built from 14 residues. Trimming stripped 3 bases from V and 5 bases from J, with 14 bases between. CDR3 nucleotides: TGTGCCAGCAGTGATAAGGGGGGCTTCGACGAGCAGTACTTC. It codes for CASSDKGGFDEQYF.

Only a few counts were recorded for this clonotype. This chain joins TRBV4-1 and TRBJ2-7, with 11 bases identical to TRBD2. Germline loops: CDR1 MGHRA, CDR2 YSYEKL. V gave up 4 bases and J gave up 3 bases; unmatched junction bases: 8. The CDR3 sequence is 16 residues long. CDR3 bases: TGCGCCAGCAGCCGGTCACCGGGACTAGCGGACTACGAGCAGTACTTC. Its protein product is CASSRSPGLADYEQYF.

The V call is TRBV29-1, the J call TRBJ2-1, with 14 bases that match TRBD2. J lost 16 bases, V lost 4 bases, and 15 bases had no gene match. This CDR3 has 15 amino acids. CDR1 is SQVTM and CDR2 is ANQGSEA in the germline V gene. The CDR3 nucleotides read TGCAGCGTTGGAGAGGAGACTAGCGGGAGGGCCTCACCTTTCTTC. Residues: CSVGEETSGRASPFF.

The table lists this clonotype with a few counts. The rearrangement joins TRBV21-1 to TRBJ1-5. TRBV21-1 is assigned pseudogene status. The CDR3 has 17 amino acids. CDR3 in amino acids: CASSKAGVSFSNQPQHF. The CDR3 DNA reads TGTGCCAGCAGCAAAGCTGGAGTTTCTTTTAGCAATCAGCCCCAGCATTTT.

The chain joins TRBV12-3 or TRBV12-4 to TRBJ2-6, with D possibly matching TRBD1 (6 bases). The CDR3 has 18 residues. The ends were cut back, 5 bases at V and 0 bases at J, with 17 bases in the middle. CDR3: CASSLQGMLNSGANVLTF. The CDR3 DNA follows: TGTGCCAGCAGTCTACAGGGCATGCTGAACTCTGGGGCCAACGTCCTGACTTTC.

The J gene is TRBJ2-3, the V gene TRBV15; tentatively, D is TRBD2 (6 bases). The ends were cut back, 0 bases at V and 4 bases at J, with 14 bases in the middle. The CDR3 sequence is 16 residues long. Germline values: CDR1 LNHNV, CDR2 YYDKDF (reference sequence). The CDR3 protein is CATSRDLWREADTQYF. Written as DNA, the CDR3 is TGTGCCACCAGCAGAGATTTGTGGCGGGAAGCAGATACGCAGTATTTT.